A selection of T cell receptor beta chains follows, all from one sample in a study of early T cells in non-severe SARS-CoV-2 infection. From the 5' RACE reads, TCRdb called clonotypes with MiXCR, one entry per CDR3 protein. This sample has roughly 46,000 distinct CDR3 sequences, with around 9.6% found just once. Sequences were derived from whole blood, sampled at baseline. All receptors come from an adult who was a healthcare worker with PCR-confirmed SARS-CoV-2 infection or an uninfected control (not recorded which). CDR3s include the opening cysteine and the closing phenylalanine or tryptophan. D genes are given only for firm matches. Size values are once, few and many counts, or a class for expanded clones, and some rows have none.

d_call j_call clone_size v_call cdr3_nt cdr3_aa
- TRBJ2-3 many TRBV6-2/TRBV6-3 TGTGCCAGCAGTCCCTGGGTAGTGGGCACAGATACGCAGTATTTT CASSPWVVGTDTQYF
TRBD1 TRBJ1-1 few TRBV24-1 TGTGCCACCAGACAGGGGGCTCACACTGAAGCTTTCTTT CATRQGAHTEAFF
TRBD2 TRBJ2-7 many TRBV6-6 TGTGCCAGCAGCCGTCTTGCGGGAGGTTACGAGCAGTACTTC CASSRLAGGYEQYF
- TRBJ2-2 few TRBV2 TGTGCCAGCACCCCATTGATAGGTACCGGGGAGCTGTTTTTT CASTPLIGTGELFF
TRBD1 TRBJ1-5 - TRBV6-6 TGTGCCAGCAGACGCGTACAGGGGTATAGCAATCAGCCCCAGCATTTT CASRRVQGYSNQPQHF
- TRBJ1-2 many TRBV7-9 TGTGCCAGCAGCATTAATCCTAACTATGGCTACACCTTC CASSINPNYGYTF
- TRBJ2-7 - TRBV11-2 TGTGCCAGCAGCCCAGAAGCGATGGGGCCCTACGAGCAGTACTTC CASSPEAMGPYEQYF
- TRBJ2-3 - TRBV6-1 TGTGCCAGCAGAGAAGGATCGGGCACAGATACGCAGTATTTT CASREGSGTDTQYF
TRBD2 TRBJ2-1 few TRBV2 TGTGCCAGCAGTGAAGCCTGGAAGGGACTAGCGGGGATGAAGTTCTTC CASSEAWKGLAGMKFF
TRBD2 TRBJ2-4 many TRBV19 TGTGCCAGTAGTATCCTTCAGAAGCGGGAGAGGGCCAAAAACATTCAGTACTTC CASSILQKRERAKNIQYF
- TRBJ1-1 few TRBV12-3/TRBV12-4 TGTGCCAGCAGTTTAGCTGGGGGGGTAGAAGCTTTCTTT CASSLAGGVEAFF
- TRBJ2-7 - TRBV6-2/TRBV6-3 TGTGCCAGCAGTACCCCGGACAGATCCTACGAGCAGTACTTC CASSTPDRSYEQYF
- TRBJ2-7 few TRBV20-1 TGCAGTGCTACCCACGGGGAGCAGTACTTC CSATHGEQYF